One sample yielded the 8 T cell receptor beta chains listed below, sequenced in a study of blood T cells in healthy people across ages. For the second PCR, which ran for about 6 to 11 cycles, a sample-barcoded 5' primer and a J-beta primer mix were used. TCRdb fed the 5' RACE reads into MiXCR, producing one record per CDR3 protein. In the table there are some 1.5 million distinct CDR3 sequences, about 42% of which are singletons. The sequenced sample consisted of blood. The receptors here all came from a woman in her late teens or twenties in good health.

The J gene is TRBJ2-5, the V gene TRBV12-3 or TRBV12-4; TRBD2 matches at 9 bases. V lost 3 bases to trimming and J lost 11 bases; unmatched junction nucleotides: 13. The CDR3 loop spans 15 amino acids. The CDR3 spells CASSLGLAGLSEQYF. Here the CDR3 DNA reads TGTGCCAGCAGTTTGGGACTAGCTGGGTTGAGTGAGCAGTACTTC.

The chain has TRBV20-1 and TRBJ1-3, with 9 bases that match TRBD1. This CDR3 is 14 amino acids long. Germline V lookup: CDR1 DFQATT, CDR2 SNEGSKA (reference sequence). Unmatched junction bases numbered 2, after V lost 5 bases and J lost 0 bases. CDR3 sequence (DNA): TGCAGTGCTGGGGACAGGGTCTCTGGAAACACCATATATTTT. Translation gives CSAGDRVSGNTIYF.

The V call is TRBV7-2, the J call TRBJ2-5; 9 bases fit TRBD2. The germline gives CDR1 SGHTA, CDR2 FQGNSA. The CDR3 has 15 amino acids. V shed 3 bases, J shed 5 bases, and the junction held 7 bases outside the gene matches. CDR3 sequence: CASSFGGLASETQYF. Written as DNA, the CDR3 is TGTGCCAGCAGCTTTGGGGGACTAGCTAGTGAGACCCAGTACTTC.

This rearrangement joins TRBV18 to TRBJ1-2; D unresolved. CDR3 length equals 13 residues. Germline CDR1 is KGHSH and CDR2 is LQKENI. The V gene lost 8 bases and the J gene lost 4 bases, with 14 bases spanning the gap. CDR3 coding DNA: TGTGCCAGCAGAATGGACGCCCTCTATGGCTACACCTTC. Its translation is CASRMDALYGYTF.

The genes are TRBV5-1 and TRBJ2-5; D may be TRBD1 (6 bases). This CDR3 region has 14 residues. The germline gives CDR1 SGHRS, CDR2 YFSETQ. V was clipped by 4 bases and J by 4 bases, with 14 bases between them. The CDR3 loop reads CASSQFQGPETQYF. The CDR3 DNA is TGCGCCAGCAGCCAATTCCAGGGGCCAGAGACCCAGTACTTC.

The chain has TRBV29-1 and TRBJ2-3; 7 nucleotides align to TRBD1. The J segment lost 1 base and the V segment lost 3 bases, leaving 25 bases of the junction unmatched. Germline V gene lookup returns CDR1 SQVTM and CDR2 ANQGSEA. The CDR3 covers 21 residues. The CDR3 sequence is CSVDHRGPQGPFFRGTDTQYF. The CDR3, as DNA: TGCAGCGTTGACCACCGAGGGCCACAGGGGCCATTCTTTAGAGGCACAGATACGCAGTATTTT.

With regard to this clonotype: Germline and junction disagree at one end, which may indicate a read error. The chain recombines TRBV7-9 with TRBJ2-3, with TRBD2 matching over 12 bases. There are 16 residues in the CDR3. Germline CDR1 SEHNR, CDR2 FQNEAQ (reference sequence). CDR3 in amino acids: CASSSGLAGPTDTRYF. CDR3 bases: TGTGCCAGCAGCTCCGGACTAGCGGGGCCCACAGATACGCGGTATTTT.

The chain has TRBV20-1 and TRBJ2-7; 8 bases are shared with TRBD2. The CDR3 is 14 residues long. Looked up from germline, CDR1 is DFQATT and CDR2 is SNEGSKA (reference sequence). V shed 5 bases and J 6 bases; nucleotides not matched to a gene: 12. The CDR3 nucleotides read TGCAGTGCTTCCGCTAGGAATCGGGGGGGCGAGCAGTACTTC. Its translation: CSASARNRGGEQYF.